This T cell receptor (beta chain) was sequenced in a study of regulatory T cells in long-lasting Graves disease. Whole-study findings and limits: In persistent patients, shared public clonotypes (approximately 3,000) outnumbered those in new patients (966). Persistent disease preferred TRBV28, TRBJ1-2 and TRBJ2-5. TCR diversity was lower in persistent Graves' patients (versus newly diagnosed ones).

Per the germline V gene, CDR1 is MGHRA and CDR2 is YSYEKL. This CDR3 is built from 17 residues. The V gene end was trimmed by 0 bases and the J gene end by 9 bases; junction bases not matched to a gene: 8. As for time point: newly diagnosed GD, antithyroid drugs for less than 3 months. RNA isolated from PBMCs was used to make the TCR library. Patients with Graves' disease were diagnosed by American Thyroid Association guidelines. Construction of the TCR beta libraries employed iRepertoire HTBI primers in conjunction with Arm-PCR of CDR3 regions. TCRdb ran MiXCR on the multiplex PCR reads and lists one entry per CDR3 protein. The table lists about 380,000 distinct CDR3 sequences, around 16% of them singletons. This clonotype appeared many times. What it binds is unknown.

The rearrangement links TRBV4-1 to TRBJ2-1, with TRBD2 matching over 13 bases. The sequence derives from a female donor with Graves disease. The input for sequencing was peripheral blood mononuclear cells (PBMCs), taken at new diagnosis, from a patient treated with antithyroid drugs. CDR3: CASSQDRLAGGRAEQFF. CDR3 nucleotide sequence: TGCGCCAGCAGCCAAGATAGACTAGCGGGAGGCAGAGCTGAGCAGTTCTTC.